These T cell receptor beta chains were read from a single sample in a study of identical twins. TCRdb re-derived calls from the 5' RACE reads in MiXCR, one entry per CDR3 protein. The repertoire holds some 1,700,000 distinct CDR3 sequences, with about 32% as singletons. Specimen: cord blood. These receptors came from a newborn girl in good health. Each CDR3 is given with its conserved first and last residue. D genes are given only for firm matches. Clone sizes are given selectively: once, few, many, or a class where the clone is expanded.

v_gene	abundance	len	d_gene	j_gene	CDR3nt	CDR3aa
TRBV12-3/TRBV12-4	once	16	TRBD2	TRBJ2-7	TGTGCCAGCAGTCCAAGGGGACTAGCGGGAGAGGGTGAGCAGTACTTC	CASSPRGLAGEGEQYF
TRBV7-2	-	13	-	TRBJ2-4	TGTGCCAGCAGCTTAGATAGCTCCTACGGGCAGTACTTC	CASSLDSSYGQYF
TRBV19	few	14	-	TRBJ2-7	TGTGCCAGTAGTATAGACGGACAACTTTACGAGCAGTACTTC	CASSIDGQLYEQYF
TRBV5-4	-	15	-	TRBJ2-7	TGTGCCAGCAGCCCCGGGAGACAGCTACCCTACGAGCAGTACTTC	CASSPGRQLPYEQYF
TRBV28	-	13	-	TRBJ2-3	TGTGCCAGCAGCAGGGGAGCGCCGTCTACGCAGTATTTT	CASSRGAPSTQYF
TRBV6-4	-	13	TRBD2	TRBJ2-1	TGTGCCAGCAGTGTCACTAGCGTCACCGAGCAGTTCTTC	CASSVTSVTEQFF
TRBV2	-	15	TRBD1	TRBJ2-7	TGTGCCAGCAGTGAACAGGTACCAGGGGGCTACGAGCAGTACTTC	CASSEQVPGGYEQYF
TRBV20-1	-	15	TRBD2	TRBJ2-7	TGCAGTGCTAGAGATGCGGGGGGAAGTCCCTACGAGCAGTACTTC	CSARDAGGSPYEQYF
TRBV4-1	-	17	TRBD2	TRBJ2-7	TGCGCCAGCAGCCAAGAAAGGCTAAGCGGGAACACCTACGAGCAGTACTTC	CASSQERLSGNTYEQYF
TRBV3-1	-	17	TRBD1	TRBJ1-4	TGTGCCAGCAGCCAAGTTGGCGGGACAGGGGGCTTTGAAAAACTGTTTTTT	CASSQVGGTGGFEKLFF
TRBV28	few	13	-	TRBJ2-7	TGTGCCAGCAGTTTTGTCCAGCGGCACGAGCAGTACTTC	CASSFVQRHEQYF
TRBV5-1	-	16	-	TRBJ2-3	TGCGCCAGCAGCTTGGCGCAGGGCACTAACACAGATACGCAGTATTTT	CASSLAQGTNTDTQYF
TRBV19	-	12	-	TRBJ2-5	TGTGCCAGTAGCGGACGCGACGGGACCCAGTACTTC	CASSGRDGTQYF
TRBV7-2	-	15	-	TRBJ2-1	TGCGCCAGCAGCCCCGACTCGACGGGATACAATGAGCAGTTCTTC	CASSPDSTGYNEQFF
TRBV20-1	-	18	TRBD2	TRBJ2-3	TGCAGTGCTCTAAGGAATAGCGGGAGACCCCCTAGCACAGATACGCAGTATTTT	CSALRNSGRPPSTDTQYF
TRBV20-1	-	18	-	TRBJ1-5	TGCAGTGCTAGAGATCATTCTTGGGGAAGGGGAATCGATCAGCCCCAGCATTTT	CSARDHSWGRGIDQPQHF
TRBV29-1	-	14	-	TRBJ2-5	TGCAGCGTTGCAAGACCTCACTGGGGAGAGACCCAGTACTTC	CSVARPHWGETQYF